The 6 T cell receptor beta chains reported below all come from one sample, sequenced in a study of beta chain features in type 1 diabetes. The authors reverse transcribed all of the isolated RNA, so sequencing captured expressed TCRB transcripts. Measured with immunoSEQ multiplex PCR; TCRdb has only the in-frame clones, and not every one. The sample lists under 400,000 clones, around 20% occurring once. Material for sequencing was naive CD4+ T cells from blood. The source of these receptors is a woman between 18 and 30 years old in good health.

The rearrangement joins TRBV30 to TRBJ2-3, with 9 bases aligning to TRBD1. The CDR3 runs 15 residues. Germline loops: CDR1 GTSNPN, CDR2 SVGIG (reference sequence). Germline trimming cut 7 bases from V and 3 bases from J; bases unmatched to any gene: 11. The CDR3 is CASATGTGFTDTQYF. As DNA, the CDR3 is TGTGCCTCAGCAACCGGGACAGGGTTTACAGATACGCAGTATTTT. Based on the CDR3 plus reference TRBV30 and TRBJ2-3, the full variable domain is SQTIHQWPATLVQPVGSPLSLECTVEGTSNPNLYWYRQAAGRGLQLLFYSVGIGQISSEVPQNLSASRPQDRQFILSSKKLLLSDSGFYLCASATGTGFTDTQYFGPGTRLTVL.

The chain is built from TRBV6-5 and TRBJ1-6; D possibly corresponds to TRBD1 (5 bases). This CDR3 contains 15 residues. CDR1 is MNHEY, CDR2 SVGAGI, per germline. Trimming took 0 bases from V and 10 from J, leaving 13 bases between them. The CDR3 spells CASSYSGGVKSPLHF. DNA for the CDR3: TGTGCCAGCAGTTACTCGGGGGGGGTGAAATCACCCCTCCACTTT.

This clone has a handful of counts. The chain recombines TRBV7-9 with TRBJ2-7; 7 nucleotides match TRBD2. The CDR3 has 15 amino acids. The V segment lost 1 base and the J segment 7 bases; nucleotides outside the gene matches: 10. Germline CDR1 and CDR2: SEHNR and FQNEAQ (reference sequence). The CDR3 nucleotides are TGTGCCAGCAGCTTAGGGGCCGGGAGGATGGTTGAGCAGTACTTC. Protein sequence: CASSLGAGRMVEQYF.

This clone was detected only a few times. The chain recombines TRBV11-2 with TRBJ2-5; 15 bases agree with TRBD2. With V trimmed by 8 bases and J by 1 base, 8 bases remained unmatched. The CDR3 totals 17 residues. CDR1 and CDR2 from the germline V gene are SGHAT and FQNNGV. This chain's CDR3 is CASGRGTSGRLQETQYF. Written as DNA, the CDR3 is TGTGCCAGCGGAAGGGGGACTAGCGGGAGGCTCCAAGAGACCCAGTACTTC.

This clone was found a few times. The J gene is TRBJ2-1, the V gene TRBV29-1; perhaps TRBD2 as D (6 bases). Germline V gives CDR1 SQVTM, CDR2 ANQGSEA. Trimming shortened V by 4 bases and J by 9 bases, and 19 bases separated the two germline ends. This CDR3 is built from 14 residues. In DNA, the CDR3 is TGCAGCGTTGCCCCTGGTCTGGCGGGAAGTGAGCAGTTCTTC. Residues: CSVAPGLAGSEQFF.

CDR3 in amino acids: CASSQPTKGQKGQPQHF. DNA for the CDR3: TGCGCCAGCAGCCAACCTACCAAGGGACAGAAAGGTCAGCCCCAGCATTTT. The chain has TRBV4-1 and TRBJ1-5; 7 bases fit TRBD1. The CDR3 is 17 residues long. J gave up 6 bases and V 2 bases, and 13 bases lay outside the gene matches. Germline CDR1 reads MGHRA; CDR2 reads YSYEKL.